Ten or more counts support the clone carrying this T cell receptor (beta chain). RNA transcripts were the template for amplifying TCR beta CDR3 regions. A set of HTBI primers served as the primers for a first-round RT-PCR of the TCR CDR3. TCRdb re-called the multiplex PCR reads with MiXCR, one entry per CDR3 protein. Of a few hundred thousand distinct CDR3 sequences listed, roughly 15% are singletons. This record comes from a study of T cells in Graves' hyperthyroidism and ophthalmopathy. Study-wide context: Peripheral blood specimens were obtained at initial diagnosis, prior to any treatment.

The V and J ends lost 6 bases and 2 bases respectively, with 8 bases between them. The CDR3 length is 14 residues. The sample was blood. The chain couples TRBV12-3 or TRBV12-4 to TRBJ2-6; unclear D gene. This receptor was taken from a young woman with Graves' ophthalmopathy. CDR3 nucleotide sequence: TGTGCCAGCAGCCTAGGTCCTGGGGCCAACGTCCTGACTTTC. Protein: CASSLGPGANVLTF.